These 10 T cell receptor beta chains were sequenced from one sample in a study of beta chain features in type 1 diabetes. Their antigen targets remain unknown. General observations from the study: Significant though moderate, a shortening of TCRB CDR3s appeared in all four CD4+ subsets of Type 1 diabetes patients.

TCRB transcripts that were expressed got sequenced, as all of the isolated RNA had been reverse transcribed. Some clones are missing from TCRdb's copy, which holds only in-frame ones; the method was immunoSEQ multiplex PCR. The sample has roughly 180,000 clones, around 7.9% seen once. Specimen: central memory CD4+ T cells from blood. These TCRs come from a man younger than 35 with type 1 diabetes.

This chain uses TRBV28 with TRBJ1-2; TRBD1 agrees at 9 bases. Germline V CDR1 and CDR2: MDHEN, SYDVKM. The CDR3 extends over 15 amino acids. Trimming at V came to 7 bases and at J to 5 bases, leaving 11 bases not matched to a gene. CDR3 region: CASNSGTGNLYGYTF. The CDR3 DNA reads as TGTGCCAGCAACTCCGGGACAGGGAATTTATATGGCTACACCTTC.

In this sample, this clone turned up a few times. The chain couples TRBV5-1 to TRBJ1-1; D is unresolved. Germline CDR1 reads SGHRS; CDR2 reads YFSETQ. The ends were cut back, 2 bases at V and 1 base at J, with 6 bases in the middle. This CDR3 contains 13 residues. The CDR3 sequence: CASSFPGNTEAFF. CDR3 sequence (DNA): TGCGCCAGCAGCTTCCCGGGGAACACTGAAGCTTTCTTT. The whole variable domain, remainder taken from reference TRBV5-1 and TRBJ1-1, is KAGVTQTPRYLIKTRGQQVTLSCSPISGHRSVSWYQQTPGQGLQFLFEYFSETQRNKGNFPGRFSGRQFSNSRSEMNVSTLELGDSALYLCASSFPGNTEAFFGQGTRLTVV.

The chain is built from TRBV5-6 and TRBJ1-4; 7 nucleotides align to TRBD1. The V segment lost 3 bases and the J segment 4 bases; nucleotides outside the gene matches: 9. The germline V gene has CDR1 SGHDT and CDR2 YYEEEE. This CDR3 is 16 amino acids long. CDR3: CASSWRDSGSNEKLFF. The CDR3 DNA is TGTGCCAGCAGCTGGAGGGACAGCGGAAGTAATGAAAAACTGTTTTTT.

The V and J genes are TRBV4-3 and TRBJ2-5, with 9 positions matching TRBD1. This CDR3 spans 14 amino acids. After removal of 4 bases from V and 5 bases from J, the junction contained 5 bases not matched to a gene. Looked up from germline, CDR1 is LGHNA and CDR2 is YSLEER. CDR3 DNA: TGCGCCAGCAGCCCGAACAGGGGGCCGGAGACCCAGTACTTC. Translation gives CASSPNRGPETQYF.

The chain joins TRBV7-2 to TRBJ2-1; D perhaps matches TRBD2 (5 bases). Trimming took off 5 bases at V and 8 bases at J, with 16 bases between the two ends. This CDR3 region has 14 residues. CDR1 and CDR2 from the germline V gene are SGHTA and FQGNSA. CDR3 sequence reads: CASSPGVVGHEQFF. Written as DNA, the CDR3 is TGTGCCAGCAGCCCCGGGGTCGTGGGTCATGAGCAGTTCTTC.

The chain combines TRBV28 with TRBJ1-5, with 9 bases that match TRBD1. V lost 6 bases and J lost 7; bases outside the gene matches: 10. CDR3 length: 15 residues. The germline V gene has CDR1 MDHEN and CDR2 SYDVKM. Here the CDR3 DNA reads TGTGCCAGCAGGCCGGGACAGGGTCATTCCCAGCCCCAGCATTTT. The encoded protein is CASRPGQGHSQPQHF.

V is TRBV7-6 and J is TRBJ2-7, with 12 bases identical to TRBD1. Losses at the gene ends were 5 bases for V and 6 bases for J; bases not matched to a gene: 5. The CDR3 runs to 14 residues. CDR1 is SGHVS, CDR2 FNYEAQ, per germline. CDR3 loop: CASSPGDRGREQYF. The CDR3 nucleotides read TGTGCCAGCAGCCCTGGGGACAGGGGGCGCGAGCAGTACTTC.

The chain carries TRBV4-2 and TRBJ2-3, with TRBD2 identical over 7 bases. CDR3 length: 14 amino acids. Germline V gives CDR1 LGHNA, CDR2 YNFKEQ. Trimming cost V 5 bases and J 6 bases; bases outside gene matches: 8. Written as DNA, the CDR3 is TGTGCCAGCAGCGGACAAGCGGGATGGGATACGCAGTATTTT. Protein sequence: CASSGQAGWDTQYF.

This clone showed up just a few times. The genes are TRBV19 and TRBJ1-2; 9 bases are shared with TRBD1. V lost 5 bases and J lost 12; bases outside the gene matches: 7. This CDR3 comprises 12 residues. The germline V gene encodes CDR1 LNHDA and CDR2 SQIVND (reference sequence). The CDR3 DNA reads TGTGCCAGTAGTCTTCGGGACAGGGATCACACCTTC. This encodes CASSLRDRDHTF. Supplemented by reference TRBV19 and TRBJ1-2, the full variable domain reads DGGITQSPKYLFRKEGQNVTLSCEQNLNHDAMYWYRQDPGQGLRLIYYSQIVNDFQKGDIAEGYSVSREKKESFPLTVTSAQKNPTAFYLCASSLRDRDHTFGSGTRLTVV.

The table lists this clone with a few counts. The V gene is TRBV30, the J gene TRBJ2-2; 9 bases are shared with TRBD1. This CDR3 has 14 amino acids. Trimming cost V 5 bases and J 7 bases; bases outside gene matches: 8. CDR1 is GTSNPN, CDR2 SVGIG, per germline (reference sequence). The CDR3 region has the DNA TGTGCCTGGGCGGGACAGGGTCTGCGCGGGGAGCTGTTTTTT. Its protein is CAWAGQGLRGELFF.